The present T cell receptor (beta chain) was sequenced within a study of Ad26.COV2.S vaccination and SARS-CoV-2 variants. Treatment meaning: over 15 received Ad26.COV2.S at low or high dose, single or two shots; roughly five received placebo; per-sample allocation not given. The study sampled participants on day 63 after the first vaccine or placebo injection. Germline CDR1 is SGHRS and CDR2 is YFSETQ. The ends lost 7 bases at V and 0 bases at J; junction bases unmatched: 7. The CDR3 spans 14 residues. Profiled with immunoSEQ multiplex PCR; TCRdb holds only in-frame clones, not every one. The sample includes roughly 400,000 clones, 90% seen only once; the top ten take roughly 4%.

Here the sequenced sample was peripheral blood, taken in a trial of Ad26.COV2.S vaccine versus placebo. The receptor was isolated from a person between 18 and 65 years old who received the Ad26.COV2.S COVID-19 vaccine or a placebo. The V gene is TRBV5-1, the J gene TRBJ2-7, with 7 bases lining up with TRBD1. The CDR3 DNA reads as TGCGCCAGCGACAGGGCTTCCCGCTCCTACGAGCAGTACTTC. It codes for CASDRASRSYEQYF.